These T cell receptor beta chains were read from a single sample in a study of CD4 and CD8 cells across lung adenocarcinoma regions. TCRdb analysed the PCR reads with MiXCR anew, one entry per CDR3 protein. The top ten hold 25% to 30% of the sample, which has 21,000 or so distinct CDR3 sequences, around 51% seen once. The sample comprised CD8+ T cells from the center of a lung tumor. All receptors derive from a female donor with lung adenocarcinoma. The CD4 and CD8 labels of this study may be unreliable. Both conserved end residues are part of each CDR3. The D gene is left open where the match is weak. Clone size is not always given. Where it is, it says once, few, many or a class for expanded clones.

TRBV15	TRBJ2-1	TRBD1	.	TGTGCCACCAGCAGAGGTACGTGGGGACAGGCAAAGGATGAGCAGTTCTTC	CATSRGTWGQAKDEQFF
TRBV27	TRBJ2-4	.	.	TGTGCCAGCAGGTCGGGGGTGGGAGTCACAGACATGCAGTATTTC	CASRSGVGVTDMQYF
TRBV12-3/TRBV12-4	TRBJ2-1	.	many	TGTGCCAGCAGTTTCCGGGACCACAATGAGCAGTTCTTC	CASSFRDHNEQFF
TRBV10-1	TRBJ2-7	.	many	TGCGCCAGCAGTGGGGGTCTGGGCGAGCAGTACTTC	CASSGGLGEQYF
TRBV10-1	TRBJ1-5	TRBD1	many	TGCGCCAGCAGTATACCTGGAGGGCAGGGGGACCAGCCCCAGCATTTT	CASSIPGGQGDQPQHF
TRBV11-1	TRBJ1-4	.	many	TGTGCCAGCAGCTTGGGCGAAAAACTGTTTTTT	CASSLGEKLFF
TRBV11-2	TRBJ2-5	TRBD1	few	TGTGCCAGCAGCCCCCAAAGAGGGACAGCCCAAGAGACCCAGTACTTC	CASSPQRGTAQETQYF
TRBV14	TRBJ2-1	TRBD1	many	TGTGCCAGCAGCCTACCCGGGACAGGGGCCTCCAATGAGCAGTTCTTC	CASSLPGTGASNEQFF
TRBV27	TRBJ2-2	.	.	TGTGCCAGCAGTTTAAGGGAGAACACCGGGGAGCTGTTTTTT	CASSLRENTGELFF
TRBV5-1	TRBJ2-7	.	.	TGCGCCAGGGGGGGAGGGGGCCGGCCTTTAGAGACGCAGTACTTC	CARGGGGRPLETQYF
TRBV27	TRBJ2-1	.	.	TGTGCCAGCAACAGAGGGACAACTGAGCAGTTCTTC	CASNRGTTEQFF
TRBV6-1	TRBJ1-1	.	.	TGTGCCAGCAGTGAAGGATTCACTGAAGCTTTCTTT	CASSEGFTEAFF
TRBV5-1	TRBJ2-5	.	few	TGCGCCAGCAGCCGCACCCAAGAGACCCAGTACTTC	CASSRTQETQYF
TRBV4-1	TRBJ1-6	.	.	TGCGCCAGCAGCCAAGCTTACCATCAGGTGAACTATAATTCACCCCTCCACTTT	CASSQAYHQVNYNSPLHF
TRBV10-1	TRBJ2-7	TRBD1	.	TGCGCCGGCAGAGGGGGCTGTGACCCAGATACGCAGTACTTC	CAGRGGCDPDTQYF
TRBV12-3/TRBV12-4	TRBJ2-1	TRBD1	.	TGTGCCAGCACCCCAGACAGGGCCAAAAACATTCAGTTCTTC	CASTPDRAKNIQFF
TRBV6-5	TRBJ2-5	.	.	TGTGCCAGCAGTTACCGACGCACGGGGGCGCCCCAGTACTTC	CASSYRRTGAPQYF
TRBV6-5	TRBJ2-1	.	.	TGTGCCAGCAGTTACAACAGCCCGAATGAGCAGTTCTTC	CASSYNSPNEQFF
TRBV11-1	TRBJ2-3	TRBD2	many	TGTGCCAGCAGCCCTGGACTAGCGGCAGATACGCAGTATTTT	CASSPGLAADTQYF
TRBV10-3	TRBJ2-4	.	.	TGTGCCACCAAGGTCCGGTGTGGGGGAAACATTCAGTACTTC	CATKVRCGGNIQYF